The next 10 T cell receptor beta chains were all read from a single sample in a study of shared clonotypes between healthy human individuals. Cells designated naive CD8 were CD45RO-negative and were positively selected for CCR7, with terminally differentiated effector memory CD45RA+ cells excluded. The table came from immunoSEQ multiplex PCR; TCRdb's copy has only in-frame clones and leaves some out. The sample contains millions of clones, about 95% of which appear only once. The sample was naive CD8+ T cells sorted from blood. The receptors derive from a man aged 18 to 29 in good health.

The V and J genes are TRBV29-1 and TRBJ2-3; weak D call: TRBD2 (5 bases). With 0 bases removed from V and 1 base from J, the gap between germline ends came to 11 bases. Per the germline V gene, CDR1 is SQVTM and CDR2 is ANQGSEA. CDR3 length equals 15 residues. Here the CDR3 reads CSVEDPLAGTDTQYF. The DNA of the CDR3 is TGCAGCGTTGAAGATCCCCTAGCCGGCACAGATACGCAGTATTTT.

The CDR3 DNA is TGCGCCAGCAGCCAAATACTAGCGGGACACGACACAGATACGCAGTATTTT. It is translated as CASSQILAGHDTDTQYF. This sequence joins TRBV4-1 and TRBJ2-3, with TRBD2 matching 10 bases. The CDR3 runs 17 residues. The germline V gene encodes CDR1 MGHRA and CDR2 YSYEKL. V shed 2 bases, J shed 2 bases, and the junction held 7 bases outside the gene matches.

The chain is built from TRBV5-6 and TRBJ2-7; D uncertain. CDR1 is SGHDT, CDR2 YYEEEE, per germline. Trimming removed 4 bases at V and 2 bases at J, with 13 bases between. The CDR3 runs to 14 residues. CDR3 sequence reads: CASSPSLKAYEQYF. CDR3 DNA sequence: TGTGCCAGCAGCCCGAGCCTCAAGGCCTACGAGCAGTACTTC.

J is TRBJ2-1 and V is TRBV7-9, with 7 bases fitting TRBD1. Germline V lookup: CDR1 SEHNR, CDR2 FQNEAQ (reference sequence). Trimming took 4 bases from V and 9 from J; bases not matched to a gene: 24. This CDR3 is 19 amino acids long. For the CDR3, the DNA is TGTGCCAGCAGCTCCCCCCACCCGCGACAGGGTGAGTCCGGAGGTGAGCAGTTCTTC. It specifies CASSSPHPRQGESGGEQFF.

This chain connects TRBV10-1 to TRBJ1-3; D may be TRBD1 (5 bases). CDR3 length: 14 amino acids. V shed 10 bases and J shed 6 bases, with 19 bases lying between them. Looked up from germline, CDR1 is WNHNN and CDR2 is SYGVQD (reference sequence). CDR3 nucleotide sequence: TGCGCCACCCAGGAGGGGCCCCTACTAAACACCATATATTTT. Residues: CATQEGPLLNTIYF.

The chain couples TRBV18 to TRBJ2-3; 11 nucleotides match TRBD1. CDR1 and CDR2 (germline): KGHSH, LQKENI. CDR3 length equals 16 residues. Trimming took 0 bases from V and 4 from J; bases not matched to a gene: 3. CDR3 amino acids: CASSPPQDRGPDTQYF. CDR3 DNA: TGTGCCAGCTCACCACCTCAGGACAGGGGGCCAGATACGCAGTATTTT. Supplemented by reference TRBV18 and TRBJ2-3, the full variable domain reads NAGVMQNPRHLVRRRGQEARLRCSPMKGHSHVYWYRQLPEEGLKFMVYLQKENIIDESGMPKERFSAEFPKEGPSILRIQQVVRGDSAAYFCASSPPQDRGPDTQYFGPGTRLTVL.

The rearrangement uses TRBV5-4 and TRBJ2-7; weak D call: TRBD2 (5 bases). The CDR3 has 13 amino acids. V was pared by 2 bases and J by 6 bases, with 12 bases between. Germline V lookup: CDR1 SGHNT, CDR2 YYREEE (reference sequence). Written as DNA, the CDR3 is TGTGCCAGCAGCTTTTCTCTAGCACCCGAGCAGTACTTC. Translated, it gives CASSFSLAPEQYF.

This clone showed up just once. The identical CDR3 is also encoded by other nucleotide sequences in the sample. J is TRBJ2-7 and V is TRBV7-9; 7 bases are a match to TRBD2. The germline gives CDR1 SEHNR, CDR2 FQNEAQ (reference sequence). V shed 2 bases and J 1 base; nucleotides not matched to a gene: 2. The CDR3 totals 14 residues. In nucleotides, the CDR3 is TGTGCCAGCAGCTTATCTAGCGGTTCCTACGAGCAGTACTTC. It yields the protein CASSLSSGSYEQYF.

V usage is TRBV5-7 and J usage is TRBJ2-5; 7 bases map to TRBD1. TRBV5-7 is labeled an ORF, and its function is uncertain. The CDR3 is made up of 15 amino acids. The ends lost 3 bases at V and 4 bases at J; junction bases unmatched: 9. For the CDR3, the DNA is TGTGCCAGCAGCTCTGCCCGGACAGGTCCAGAGACCCAGTACTTC. This codes for CASSSARTGPETQYF.

The chain couples TRBV7-9 to TRBJ1-1, with 9 positions matching TRBD1. Trimming cost V 5 bases and J 2 bases; bases outside gene matches: 6. Germline CDR1 reads SEHNR; CDR2 reads FQNEAQ (reference sequence). The CDR3 extends over 15 amino acids. For the CDR3, the DNA is TGTGCCAGCAGCGCCGGACAGGGGCGAAACACTGAAGCTTTCTTT. Translating it yields CASSAGQGRNTEAFF. Drawing the rest from reference TRBV7-9 and TRBJ1-1, the complete variable domain is DTGVSQNPRHKITKRGQNVTFRCDPISEHNRLYWYRQTLGQGPEFLTYFQNEAQLEKSRLLSDRFSAERPKGSFSTLEIQRTEQGDSAMYLCASSAGQGRNTEAFFGQGTRLTVV.